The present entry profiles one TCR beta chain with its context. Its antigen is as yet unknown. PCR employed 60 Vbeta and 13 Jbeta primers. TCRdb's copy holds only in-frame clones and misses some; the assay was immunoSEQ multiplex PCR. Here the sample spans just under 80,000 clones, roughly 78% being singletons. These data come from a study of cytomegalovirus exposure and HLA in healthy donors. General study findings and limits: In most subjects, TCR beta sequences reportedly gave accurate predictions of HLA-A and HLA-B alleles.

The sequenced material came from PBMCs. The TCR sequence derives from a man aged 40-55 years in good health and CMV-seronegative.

In nucleotides, the CDR3 is TGTGCCAGCAGCTTGGAACTAGCGGAATACAATGAGCAGTTCTTC. It encodes CASSLELAEYNEQFF. The rearrangement uses TRBV5-4 and TRBJ2-1; 8 bases are shared with TRBD2. With 0 bases clipped from V and 4 bases from J, the junction kept 3 bases outside the gene matches. The germline V gene has CDR1 SGHNT and CDR2 YYREEE (reference sequence). The CDR3 sequence is 15 residues long.